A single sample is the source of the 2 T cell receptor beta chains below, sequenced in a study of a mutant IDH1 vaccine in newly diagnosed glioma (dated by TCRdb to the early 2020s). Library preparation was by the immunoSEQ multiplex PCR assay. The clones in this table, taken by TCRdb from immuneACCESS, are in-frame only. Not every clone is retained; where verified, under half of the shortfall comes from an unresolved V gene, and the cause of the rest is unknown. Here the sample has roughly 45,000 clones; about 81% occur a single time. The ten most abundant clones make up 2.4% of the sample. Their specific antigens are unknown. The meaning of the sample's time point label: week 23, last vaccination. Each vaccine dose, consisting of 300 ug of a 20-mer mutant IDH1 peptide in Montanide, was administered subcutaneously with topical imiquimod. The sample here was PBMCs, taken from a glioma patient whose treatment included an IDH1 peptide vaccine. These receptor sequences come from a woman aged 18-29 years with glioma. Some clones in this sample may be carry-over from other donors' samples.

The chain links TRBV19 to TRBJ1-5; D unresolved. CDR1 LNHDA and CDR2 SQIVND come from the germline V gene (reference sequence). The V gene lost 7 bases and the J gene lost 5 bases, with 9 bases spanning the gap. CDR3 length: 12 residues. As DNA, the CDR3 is TGTGCCAGTAACATCTGGGATCAGCCCCAGCATTTT. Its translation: CASNIWDQPQHF.

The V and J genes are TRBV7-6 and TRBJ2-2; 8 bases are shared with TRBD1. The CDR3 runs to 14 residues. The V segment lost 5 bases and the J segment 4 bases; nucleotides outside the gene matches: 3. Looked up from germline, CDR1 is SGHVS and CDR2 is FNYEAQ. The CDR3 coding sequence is TGTGCCAGCAGCAATACAGGGGGCACCGGGGAGCTGTTTTTT. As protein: CASSNTGGTGELFF.